This T cell receptor beta chain came from a study of neurological immune-mediated disorders. A word on this clonotype: The target antigen is unknown. One end of the junction varies from germline; a read error may be responsible.

The CDR3 has 13 amino acids. TCRdb analysed the 5' RACE reads with MiXCR anew, one entry per CDR3 protein. The repertoire holds roughly 89,000 distinct CDR3 sequences, roughly 2.6% seen once, with about 1% in the top ten. Overall study results and limits: HTLV-1-associated myelopathy showed the most TCR clonal expansion; multiple sclerosis the least, below healthy controls. Private repertoires in all groups were suggested by the finding that expanded clones across subjects shared no CDR3 amino acid sequences.

This receptor was taken from a woman aged 25 to 39 with multiple sclerosis. The chain uses TRBV12-3 or TRBV12-4 and TRBJ1-6; D remains unclear. Sequences were obtained from PBMCs. For the CDR3, the DNA is TGTGCCAGCAGTTTACCTTATAATTCACACCTCCACTTT. Translation: CASSLPYNSHLHF.